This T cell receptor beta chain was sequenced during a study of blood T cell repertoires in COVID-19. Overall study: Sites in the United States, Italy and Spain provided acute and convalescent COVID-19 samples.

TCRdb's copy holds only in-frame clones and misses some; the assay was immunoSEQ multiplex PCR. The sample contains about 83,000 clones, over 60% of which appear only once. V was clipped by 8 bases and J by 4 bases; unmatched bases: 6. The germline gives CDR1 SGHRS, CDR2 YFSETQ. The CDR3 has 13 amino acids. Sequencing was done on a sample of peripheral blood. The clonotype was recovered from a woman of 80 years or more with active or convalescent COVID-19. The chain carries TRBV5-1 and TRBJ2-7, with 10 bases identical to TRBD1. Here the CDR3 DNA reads TGCGCCAGTGGGACAGGGGTCGGATACGAGCAGTACTTC. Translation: CASGTGVGYEQYF. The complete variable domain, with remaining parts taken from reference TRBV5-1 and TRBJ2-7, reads KAGVTQTPRYLIKTRGQQVTLSCSPISGHRSVSWYQQTPGQGLQFLFEYFSETQRNKGNFPGRFSGRQFSNSRSEMNVSTLELGDSALYLCASGTGVGYEQYFGPGTRLTVT.